This T cell receptor (beta chain) is from a study of tumor-infiltrating lymphocytes in primary liver carcinoma. Both blood RNA, taken from unsorted whole blood, and germline DNA were extracted. The authors made TCR beta cDNA from 450 to 600 ng total RNA with a constant-region primer. Investigators got TCR beta libraries out of three nested multiplex PCR rounds, done with slightly modified ARM-PCR. Amplification in the first two PCR rounds was performed using TRBV1-TRBV30 forward primers and a C-beta reverse primer for roughly 10 cycles each. A single record per CDR3 protein comes from TCRdb applying MiXCR to the multiplex PCR reads. Here the sample spans 150,000 to 200,000 distinct CDR3 sequences, 65% being singletons. With respect to this clonotype: Just one base apart from a much larger clone, this may be a read error.

The CDR3 sequence is 16 residues long. CDR1 is LGHNA, CDR2 YNFKEQ, per germline. The rearrangement links TRBV4-2 to TRBJ2-6; a possible D gene is TRBD1 (5 bases). The source material was peripheral blood. The sequence derives from an older woman with primary liver carcinoma and hepatitis B virus infection. The CDR3 loop reads CASSRADSSGANALTF. The CDR3 nucleotides read TGTGCCAGCAGCCGTGCTGATTCCTCTGGGGCCAACGCCCTGACTTTC.